What follows is one T cell receptor (beta chain) and its context. The antigen is unknown. The method was immunoSEQ multiplex PCR; TCRdb's version includes in-frame clones alone and lacks a portion of them. The repertoire consists of some 150,000 clones, with about 91% occurring once and the leading ten covering under 2%. CDR1 is SGHVT and CDR2 is SQSDAQ in the germline V gene. The CDR3 length is 17 residues. The V gene lost 2 bases and the J gene lost 2 bases, with 19 bases spanning the gap. This entry belongs to a study of T cell responses to AZD1222 COVID-19 vaccine. Study in general: It was second doses at about 4 or about 12 weeks that were pooled. Findings of the study overall: White British ancestry dominated among donors, who included more females, and clonal diversity was possibly underestimated. Once two AZD1222 doses were given, Spike-specific TCR breadth and depth went up.

The sample consisted of peripheral blood, taken on day 0 of AZD1222 vaccination. The source is an adult in good health. The chain combines TRBV7-4 with TRBJ2-7, with D perhaps matching TRBD1 or TRBD2 (5 bases each). As DNA, the CDR3 is TGTGCCAGCAGCTTAAAAGAAAGAGGGGTAGTCCCCTACGAGCAGTACTTC. Amino acid sequence: CASSLKERGVVPYEQYF.